These T cell receptor beta chains were read from a single sample in a study of blood T cell repertoires in COVID-19. The table came from immunoSEQ multiplex PCR; TCRdb's copy has only in-frame clones and leaves some out. In the table there are about 240,000 clones, 80% to 90% of which are singletons. Sequencing used PBMCs or T cells enriched from blood (not recorded which). These TCRs come from a woman aged 30 to 39 with acute COVID-19. The CDR3 runs from the conserved cysteine through the conserved F or W. A D gene is named only where the DNA matches it firmly. Some rows mark clone size as missing; the rest say once, few, many or name a class of expanded clone.

clone_size,d_call,v_call,j_call,cdr3_length,cdr3_nt,cdr3_aa
-,-,TRBV5-1,TRBJ1-1,14,TGCGCCAGCAGCTTGGTCCGGGAGAACACTGAAGCTTTCTTT,CASSLVRENTEAFF
-,-,TRBV30,TRBJ1-6,13,TGTGCCTGGGGGTCGTCTTTTAATTCACCCCTCCACTTT,CAWGSSFNSPLHF
-,-,TRBV27,TRBJ1-1,24,TGTGCCAGCAGTTTATTCGGCCAAGTCAAAGGAGACGGGGGACCGGAGGGCCGCGCGATGGGAGCTTTCTTT,CASSLFGQVKGDGGPEGRAMGAFF
-,-,TRBV7-9,TRBJ2-2,14,TGTGCCAGGGAGGGCGCTCCGAACACCGGGGAGCTGTTTTTT,CAREGAPNTGELFF
-,-,TRBV27,TRBJ1-1,11,TGTGCCAGCTCGGGGGGCCCTGAAGCTTTCTTT,CASSGGPEAFF
once,-,TRBV7-9,TRBJ1-2,14,TGTGCCAGCAGCTTATCTTCGGCTAACTATGGCTACACCTTC,CASSLSSANYGYTF
-,TRBD2,TRBV6-5,TRBJ2-1,15,TGTGCCAGCATATTTGGGACTAGCGGGGTCGATGAGCAGTTCTTC,CASIFGTSGVDEQFF
-,TRBD2,TRBV7-2,TRBJ2-1,15,TGTGCCAGCAGGGAGCGGGGGGGTGGCTACAATGAGCAGTTCTTC,CASRERGGGYNEQFF
-,-,TRBV10-3,TRBJ2-2,14,TGTGCCATCAGTGCCGACTTTGGCACCGGGGAGCTGTTTTTT,CAISADFGTGELFF
-,TRBD2,TRBV7-2,TRBJ2-1,17,TGTGCCAGCGTCCCTAGCGGGGGGGCGGATCCCTACAATGAGCAGTTCTTC,CASVPSGGADPYNEQFF
-,TRBD2,TRBV5-8,TRBJ2-3,16,TGTGCCAGCAGCATCACCGGGAGGACTTTCCGGGATACGCAGTATTTT,CASSITGRTFRDTQYF
-,-,TRBV28,TRBJ1-2,13,TGTGCCAGCAGTACAGGGCGGGTAGGTGGCTACACCTTC,CASSTGRVGGYTF
-,TRBD1,TRBV2,TRBJ1-5,16,TGTGCCAGCAGCTGGACAGGGGGCACTGGCAATCAGCCCCAGCATTTT,CASSWTGGTGNQPQHF
-,TRBD2,TRBV5-1,TRBJ2-1,18,TGCGCCAGCAGCCCCACTAGCGGGGGGTCGAGCTCCTACAATGAGCAGTTCTTC,CASSPTSGGSSSYNEQFF
-,-,TRBV5-1,TRBJ2-7,14,TGCGCCAGCAGCTTGGTTTCAGTCTCCTACGAGCAGTACTTC,CASSLVSVSYEQYF
-,TRBD2,TRBV3-1/TRBV3-2,TRBJ2-7,14,TGTGCCAGCAGCCCGACTAGCGGAGCTAGCGAGCAGTACTTC,CASSPTSGASEQYF
-,-,TRBV14,TRBJ1-2,15,TGTGCCAGCAGCCAAGAAGACCCGGGACTGTATGGCTACACCTTC,CASSQEDPGLYGYTF
once,TRBD2,TRBV3-1/TRBV3-2,TRBJ2-3,16,TGTGCCAGCAGCCAAGAAGGCGGGGGACGCACAGATACGCAGTATTTT,CASSQEGGGRTDTQYF
-,-,TRBV19,TRBJ1-3,16,TGTGCCAGTCGACCGGAGGGAGGGGTATCTGGAAACACCATATATTTT,CASRPEGGVSGNTIYF
-,-,TRBV5-6,TRBJ1-2,14,TGTGCCAGCAGCTTGATGGGCAGGGAGGATGGCTACACCTTC,CASSLMGREDGYTF
-,-,TRBV13,TRBJ1-1,13,TGTGCCAGCAGCTTAGGGGGGGGCACTGAAGCTTTCTTT,CASSLGGGTEAFF
-,-,TRBV5-6,TRBJ1-1,14,TGTGCCAGCAGCTTGTTCTCTCCTAACACTGAAGCTTTCTTT,CASSLFSPNTEAFF
-,-,TRBV19,TRBJ1-3,15,TGTGCCAGTAGTCCCACAGGGCTCTCTGGAAACACCATATATTTT,CASSPTGLSGNTIYF
-,TRBD1,TRBV15,TRBJ2-1,14,TGTGCCACCAGCAGAGATCCAACAGGGGTGGTGCAGTTCTTC,CATSRDPTGVVQFF